A selection of T cell receptor beta chains follows, all from one sample in a study of cytomegalovirus exposure and HLA in healthy donors. TCRdb's table, derived via immunoSEQ multiplex PCR, lists solely in-frame clones and lacks some. The table lists under 200,000 clones, over 75% of them singletons. Sequencing was performed on PBMCs. The receptors come from a man aged 45 to 65 in good health and CMV-seropositive. Each CDR3 is given with its conserved first and last residue. A D gene is named only where the DNA matches it firmly.

>TRBD1|TRBV4-1|18|TRBJ2-2
TGCGCCAGCAGCCAACGTGCTCCGGGACAGGGGAACACCGGGGAGCTGTTTTTT
CASSQRAPGQGNTGELFF
>TRBD1|TRBV11-2|16|TRBJ2-4
TGTGCCAGCAGCCCGAGACAGGGGGACGGTGAAAACATTCAGTACTTC
CASSPRQGDGENIQYF
>TRBD1|TRBV29-1|12|TRBJ1-2
TGCAGCGTTGAGGACAGGGATTTGAGCTACACCTTC
CSVEDRDLSYTF
>.|TRBV7-9|16|TRBJ2-1
TGTGCCAGCAGTCTGGGGCGGATTTACTCCTACAATGAGCAGTTCTTC
CASSLGRIYSYNEQFF
>TRBD1|TRBV19|14|TRBJ1-5
TGTGCCAGTACCCGAGACAGGGGGGATCAGCCCCAGCATTTT
CASTRDRGDQPQHF
>.|TRBV4-3|15|TRBJ1-5
TGCGCCAGCAGCCAAGATTACACGGGGAATCAGCCCCAGCATTTT
CASSQDYTGNQPQHF
>TRBD2|TRBV6-5|14|TRBJ2-1
TGTGCCAGCAGGCTGGGACTAGCGAACGATGAGCAGTTCTTC
CASRLGLANDEQFF
>.|TRBV30|13|TRBJ1-1
TGTGCCTGGAGTAAACAGGAAAACACTGAAGCTTTCTTT
CAWSKQENTEAFF
>.|TRBV20-1|10|TRBJ2-5
TGCAGTGGAGGGAGTTGGACCCAGTACTTC
CSGGSWTQYF
>.|TRBV7-9|13|TRBJ2-5
TGTGCCAGCAGCTTAAACGCAGGCTGGGAGCAGTACTTC
CASSLNAGWEQYF
>TRBD1|TRBV6-1|15|TRBJ1-2
TGTGCCAGCAGTGGCATACAGGGGTTTGACTATGGCTACACCTTC
CASSGIQGFDYGYTF